Reported below is one T cell receptor beta chain. Unmatched junction bases numbered 13, after V lost 3 bases and J lost 11 bases. CDR3 length: 15 amino acids. Germline CDR1 is LNHDA and CDR2 is SQIVND (reference sequence). Assay: immunoSEQ multiplex PCR; the TCRdb copy retains only in-frame clones and omits some. The sample shows 80,000 to 100,000 clones, 91% of them seen only once. The record originates from a study of T cell changes during pregnancy in multiple sclerosis. The TCR sequence derives from a female donor in good health, enrolled as a control in a pregnancy study. The chain joins TRBV19 to TRBJ1-5, with 7 bases lining up with TRBD1. Source: peripheral blood, taken after pregnancy. The CDR3 reads CASSMGTAGVSTQHF. CDR3 DNA sequence: TGTGCCAGTAGTATGGGGACAGCTGGTGTCTCGACCCAGCATTTT. The whole variable domain, filled in from reference TRBV19 and TRBJ1-5, reads DGGITQSPKYLFRKEGQNVTLSCEQNLNHDAMYWYRQDPGQGLRLIYYSQIVNDFQKGDIAEGYSVSREKKESFPLTVTSAQKNPTAFYLCASSMGTAGVSTQHFGDGTRLSIL.